This paragraph reports one T cell receptor (beta chain). What it binds is unknown. With a J-beta primer mix and a sample-barcoded 5' primer, a second PCR ran about 7 to 11 cycles. TCRdb itself ran the 5' RACE reads through MiXCR, one entry per CDR3 protein. The table records about 970,000 distinct CDR3 sequences, roughly 51% of them present only once. The CDR3 totals 17 residues. The V end was cut by 3 bases, the J end by 2 bases, with 19 bases between. Germline loops: CDR1 SGHTA, CDR2 FQGNSA. This entry comes from a study of blood T cells in healthy people across ages. Study results and caveats: Considered underestimates were the diversity estimates obtained from one million T cells. The study could not conclusively compare naive and antigen-experienced cells, given its unsorted PBMCs.

The TCR was taken from a woman aged 60-75 years in good health. The sequencing input was blood. The V call is TRBV7-2, the J call TRBJ1-2; D may be TRBD1 (5 bases). As DNA, the CDR3 is TGTGCCAGCAGCTTTTATTCTGGCAGACGGGGCAACTATGGCTACACCTTC. As protein: CASSFYSGRRGNYGYTF.